This TCR beta chain derives from a study of T cells in localized non-small cell lung cancer. The V end was cut by 1 base, the J end by 3 bases, with 9 bases between. This CDR3 has 13 amino acids. Germline V gives CDR1 SQVTM, CDR2 ANQGSEA. The protocol was immunoSEQ multiplex PCR, while the TCRdb copy is restricted to in-frame clones and leaves out a portion. The data contain more than 30,000 clones, around 90% of them seen just once; the ten biggest clones take up 4% to 4.5%. The sample was peripheral blood mononuclear cells, taken before any cancer treatment. This chain links TRBV29-1 with TRBJ1-2; D is uncertain. This clonotype originated in a woman between 35 and 70 years old with stage III lung adenocarcinoma. The CDR3: CSVEVPGDYGYTF. CDR3 DNA: TGCAGCGTTGAAGTCCCTGGGGACTATGGCTACACCTTC.